This passage covers 11 T cell receptor beta chains from one sample sequenced in a study of cytomegalovirus exposure and HLA in healthy donors. The PCR contained 60 Vbeta and 13 Jbeta primers. Assay: immunoSEQ multiplex PCR; the TCRdb copy retains only in-frame clones and omits some. Of about 120,000 clones in the sample, approximately 72% are singletons; the top ten hold more than 1.5%. Input material: PBMCs. These receptors all come from a man in his late teens or twenties in good health and CMV-seronegative.

This sequence joins TRBV29-1 and TRBJ2-7, with 7 bases aligning to TRBD2. The CDR3 is 15 residues long. Losses at the gene ends were 6 bases for V and 6 bases for J; bases not matched to a gene: 17. Germline loops: CDR1 SQVTM, CDR2 ANQGSEA. CDR3 sequence reads: CSVAGLGRGYSEQYF. The CDR3 DNA reads as TGCAGCGTCGCGGGCCTAGGGAGGGGATATAGCGAGCAGTACTTC.

A few counts support this clone. CDR3: CASRTGTSTDTQYF. As DNA, the CDR3 is TGTGCCAGCAGGACGGGGACAAGCACAGATACGCAGTATTTT. This chain connects TRBV6-5 to TRBJ2-3; D is possibly TRBD1 (6 bases). V was trimmed by 6 bases and J by 0 bases, leaving 10 bases between them. CDR1 and CDR2 from the germline V gene are MNHEY and SVGAGI. The CDR3 length is 14 residues.

The V gene is TRBV19, the J gene TRBJ2-4; 11 bases match TRBD1. This CDR3 is 13 amino acids long. The V gene's germline CDR1 is LNHDA and CDR2 SQIVND (reference sequence). V was clipped by 6 bases and J by 11 bases; unmatched bases: 6. Here the CDR3 reads CASSQGQGGVQYF. CDR3 nucleotides: TGTGCCAGTAGCCAGGGACAGGGGGGCGTTCAGTACTTC.

This chain links TRBV28 with TRBJ2-7, with a tentative D call TRBD1 (5 bases). Trimming removed 7 bases at V and 5 bases at J, with 18 bases between. CDR1 is MDHEN, CDR2 SYDVKM, per germline. The CDR3 runs 14 residues. CDR3 coding DNA: TGTGCCAGCACCAAGGAGCTAGGGGTCAACGAGCAGTACTTC. Its translation is CASTKELGVNEQYF.

V and J are TRBV18 and TRBJ1-2; perhaps TRBD1 as D (5 bases). Deletions cut 3 bases from V and 7 bases from J, with 24 bases between. CDR3 length: 17 amino acids. Per the germline V gene, CDR1 is KGHSH and CDR2 is LQKENI. In DNA form, the CDR3 reads TGTGCCAGCTCACCGGTGGCGATGGCGGGGGGGTCAGGTGGCTACACCTTC. The encoded protein is CASSPVAMAGGSGGYTF.

The V and J genes are TRBV6-5 and TRBJ1-1, with D possibly TRBD1 on 6 matching bases. The germline V and J ends were trimmed by 2 bases and 1 base, with 8 bases remaining between them. CDR1 and CDR2 (germline): MNHEY, SVGAGI. CDR3 size: 14 residues. DNA for the CDR3: TGTGCCAGCAGTTACCGAGGGGGGAACACTGAAGCTTTCTTT. Translated, it gives CASSYRGGNTEAFF.

This chain links TRBV7-8 with TRBJ2-2; 10 positions agree with TRBD2. The CDR3 contains 19 residues. Germline V gene sequence: CDR1 SGHVS, CDR2 FQNEAQ. J was trimmed by 6 bases and V by 3 bases; bases with no gene match: 16. The CDR3 DNA is TGTGCCAGCAGCTTTTCAAACGGACTAGCGGATTATAAGGCCGGGGAGCTGTTTTTT. This codes for CASSFSNGLADYKAGELFF.

This chain connects TRBV7-9 to TRBJ2-5; TRBD2 matches at 11 bases. The CDR3 runs to 15 residues. The germline V gene encodes CDR1 SEHNR and CDR2 FQNEAQ (reference sequence). V lost 4 bases, J lost 4 bases, and 5 bases stayed unmatched. DNA for the CDR3: TGTGCCAGCAGCTCCAACCTAGCGGGAGGAGAGACCCAGTACTTC. Translated: CASSSNLAGGETQYF.

A few counts support this clone. The rearrangement joins TRBV6-1 to TRBJ2-5; possibly TRBD1 for D (8 bases). Trimming cost V 2 bases and J 4 bases, with 20 bases left between them. Germline values: CDR1 MNHNS, CDR2 SASEGT. CDR3 length: 17 amino acids. CDR3 sequence (DNA): TGTGCCAGCAGTGAATGGGGGGGGACAGGTTACCTAGAGACCCAGTACTTC. Amino acids: CASSEWGGTGYLETQYF.

The chain carries TRBV30 and TRBJ2-1; 7 bases are shared with TRBD2. CDR1 is GTSNPN and CDR2 is SVGIG in the germline V gene (reference sequence). The CDR3 covers 11 residues. The chain's CDR3 is CGSGQFNEQFF. CDR3 sequence (DNA): TGTGGTAGCGGGCAATTCAATGAGCAGTTCTTC.

The chain combines TRBV9 with TRBJ2-1; 9 nucleotides match TRBD2. Germline V gene sequence: CDR1 SGDLS, CDR2 YYNGEE. The CDR3 sequence is 15 residues long. V shed 3 bases and J 9 bases; nucleotides not matched to a gene: 10. The CDR3 protein is CASSGTGTSLLEQFF. The CDR3 DNA reads TGTGCCAGCAGCGGGACCGGGACTAGCCTACTTGAGCAGTTCTTC.